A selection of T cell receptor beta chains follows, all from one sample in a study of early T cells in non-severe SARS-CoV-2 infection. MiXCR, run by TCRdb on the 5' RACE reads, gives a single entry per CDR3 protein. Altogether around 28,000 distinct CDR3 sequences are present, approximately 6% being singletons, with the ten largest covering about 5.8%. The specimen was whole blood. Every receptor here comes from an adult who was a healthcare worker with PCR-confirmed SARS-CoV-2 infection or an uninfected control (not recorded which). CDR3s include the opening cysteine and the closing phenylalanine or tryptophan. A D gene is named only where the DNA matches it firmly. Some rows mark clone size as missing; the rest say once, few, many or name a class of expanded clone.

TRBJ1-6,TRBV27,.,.,CASSPMRESPLNF,TGTGCCAGCAGTCCCATGAGGGAATCACCCCTCAACTTT
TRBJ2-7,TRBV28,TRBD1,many,CASETGRPPYEQYF,TGTGCCAGCGAGACAGGGCGGCCCCCCTACGAGCAGTACTTC
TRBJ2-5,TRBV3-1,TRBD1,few,CASSPDRAQETQYF,TGTGCCAGCAGCCCGGACAGGGCCCAAGAGACCCAGTACTTC
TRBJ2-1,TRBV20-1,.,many,CSAFGGPLAYNEQFF,TGCAGTGCTTTTGGTGGGCCCCTCGCCTACAATGAGCAGTTCTTC
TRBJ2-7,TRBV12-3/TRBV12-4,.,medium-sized,CASSLDRAYEQYF,TGTGCCAGCAGTTTGGACAGAGCCTACGAGCAGTACTTC
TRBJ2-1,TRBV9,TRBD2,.,CASSYGLADNEQLF,TGTGCCAGCAGCTATGGTCTAGCGGACAATGAGCAGCTCTTC
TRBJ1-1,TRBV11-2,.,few,CASSLDLGTSAFF,TGTGCCAGCAGCTTAGATCTGGGCACTTCAGCTTTCTTT
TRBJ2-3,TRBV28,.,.,CASTRGGTTDTQYF,TGTGCCAGCACCCGAGGGGGTACCACAGATACGCAGTATTTT
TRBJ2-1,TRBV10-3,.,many,CATYWTPQSSYNEQFF,TGTGCCACCTATTGGACACCTCAAAGCTCCTACAATGAGCAGTTCTTC
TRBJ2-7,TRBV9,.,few,CASSPGLFYEQYF,TGTGCCAGCAGCCCCGGACTTTTCTACGAGCAGTACTTC
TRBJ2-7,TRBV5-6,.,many,CASSLTSRYEQYF,TGTGCCAGCAGCTTGACTAGCCGGTACGAGCAGTACTTC
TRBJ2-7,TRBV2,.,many,CASSPTVAGSYEQYF,TGTGCCAGCAGTCCAACGGTAGCCGGCTCCTACGAGCAGTACTTC
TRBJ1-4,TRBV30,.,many,CAWSVYGQINEKLFF,TGTGCCTGGAGTGTATATGGACAGATAAATGAAAAACTGTTTTTT
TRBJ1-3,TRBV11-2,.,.,CASSGQSSGNTIYF,TGTGCCAGCAGTGGACAGTCCTCTGGAAACACCATATATTTT
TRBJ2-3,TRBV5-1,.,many,CASSLLLGTDTQYF,TGCGCCAGCAGCTTGTTGCTGGGGACAGATACGCAGTATTTT
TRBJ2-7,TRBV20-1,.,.,CSAVTGGPGEQYF,TGCAGTGCTGTGACTGGAGGGCCAGGCGAGCAGTACTTC
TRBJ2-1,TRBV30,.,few,CAWSANGDEQFF,TGTGCCTGGAGTGCGAACGGGGATGAGCAGTTCTTC
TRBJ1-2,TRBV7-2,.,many,CASSPDKNYGYTF,TGTGCCAGCAGCCCTGACAAGAACTATGGCTACACCTTC
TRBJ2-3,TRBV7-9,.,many,CASSLGMGEPSATQYF,TGTGCCAGCAGCTTAGGGATGGGGGAACCAAGTGCCACGCAGTATTTT
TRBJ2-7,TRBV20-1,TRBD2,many,CSVPGTSGKEQYF,TGCAGTGTGCCGGGGACTAGCGGGAAAGAGCAGTACTTC
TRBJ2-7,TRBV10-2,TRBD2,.,CASRTSGSSYEQYF,TGCGCCAGCAGGACTAGCGGGAGCTCCTACGAGCAGTACTTC
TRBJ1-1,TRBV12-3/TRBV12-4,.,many,CASRRTQGTEAFF,TGTGCCAGCAGACGCACCCAGGGGACTGAAGCTTTCTTT
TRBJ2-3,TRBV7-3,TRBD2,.,CASSFGLAPRGGTQYF,TGTGCCAGCAGTTTCGGACTAGCCCCCCGGGGGGGTACGCAGTATTTT
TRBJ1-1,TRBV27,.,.,CASSLSGKNTEAFF,TGTGCCAGCAGTTTGTCAGGGAAGAACACTGAAGCTTTCTTT
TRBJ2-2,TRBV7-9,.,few,CASSPRRATGELFF,TGTGCCAGCAGTCCCCGCAGGGCTACCGGGGAGCTGTTTTTT